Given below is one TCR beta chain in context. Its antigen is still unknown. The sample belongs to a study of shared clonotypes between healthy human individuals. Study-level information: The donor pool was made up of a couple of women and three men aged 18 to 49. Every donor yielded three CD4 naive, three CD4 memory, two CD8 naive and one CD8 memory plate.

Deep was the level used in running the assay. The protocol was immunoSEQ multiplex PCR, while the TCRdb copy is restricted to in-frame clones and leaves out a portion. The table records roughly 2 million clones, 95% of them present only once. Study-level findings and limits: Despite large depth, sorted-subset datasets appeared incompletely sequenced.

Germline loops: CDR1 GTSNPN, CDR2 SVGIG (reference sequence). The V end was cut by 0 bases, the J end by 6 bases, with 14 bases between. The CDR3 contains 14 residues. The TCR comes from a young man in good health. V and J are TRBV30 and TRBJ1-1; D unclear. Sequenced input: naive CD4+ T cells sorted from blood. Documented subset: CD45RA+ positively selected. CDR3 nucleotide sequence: TGTGCCTGGAGTGTAATCGCAGTACGCGCTGAAGCTTTCTTT. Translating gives CAWSVIAVRAEAFF.